This T cell receptor (beta chain) was found in a study of metastatic and nonmetastatic thyroid tumors. The CDR3 spans 16 residues. J gave up 4 bases and V 3 bases, and 4 bases lay outside the gene matches. Germline V gives CDR1 LGHDT, CDR2 YNNKEL (reference sequence). Thyroid surgery had not been preceded by any treatment in any patient. TCRdb reanalyzed the PCR reads with MiXCR. The sample carries around 15,000 clones, about 20% recorded once. The chain recombines TRBV3-1 with TRBJ2-3; 13 bases are shared with TRBD2. This clonotype was sampled from a female donor with papillary thyroid cancer or a benign thyroid nodule (not recorded which). Some clones in this sample may be carry-over from other donors' samples. The source material was adjacent normal tissue. The CDR3 loop reads CASSQGTSGMSDTQYF. The CDR3 DNA reads as TGTGCCAGCAGCCAGGGGACTAGCGGGATGTCAGATACGCAGTATTTT.